This TCR beta chain was sequenced for a study of cytomegalovirus exposure and HLA in healthy donors. Study overall: Unique TCRs from HLA-typed donors, some 85 million of them, were held in an early data release.

At collection, donors were nominally healthy, but unrecorded immune exposures were probable. Primers for the PCR totalled 60 Vbeta and 13 Jbeta. TCRdb's copy holds only in-frame clones and misses some; the assay was immunoSEQ multiplex PCR. Reported are 45,000 or so clones; the ten largest clones contain 7.5% to 9%. The CDR3 is made up of 15 amino acids. From germline, CDR1 is LNHDA and CDR2 SQIVND (reference sequence). Trimming removed 3 bases at V and 1 base at J, with 12 bases between. The chain employs TRBV19 and TRBJ1-1, with D perhaps TRBD1 (5 bases). This TCR came from a male donor in good health and CMV-seronegative. The source material was PBMCs. This CDR3 is CASSMAGVANTEAFF. The CDR3 nucleotides are TGTGCCAGTAGTATGGCGGGGGTAGCGAACACTGAAGCTTTCTTT.